What follows are 19 T cell receptor beta chains derived from one specimen sequenced in a study of human T cells and chemical hapten exposure. Time point noted: healthy volunteer bleed at 2 weeks. The starting material, unfractionated whole blood, was used for total RNA extraction. TCRdb processed the RACE reads anew with MiXCR; each CDR3 protein has one entry. The table lists approximately 44,000 distinct CDR3 sequences, around 4.5% of them singletons, with less than 6% in the top ten. Input material: whole blood. The receptors here all came from a human donor in good health. Some clones in this sample may be carry-over from other donors' samples.

At least ten counts were recorded for this clonotype. This chain uses TRBV27 with TRBJ1-5; D might be TRBD1 (5 bases). The germline gives CDR1 MNHEY, CDR2 SMNVEV (reference sequence). The CDR3 is 13 amino acids. CDR3 region: CAAGAFSNQPQHF. CDR3 DNA: TGTGCAGCCGGGGCTTTTAGCAATCAGCCCCAGCATTTT.

This clonotype was detected many times. The chain carries TRBV6-5 and TRBJ1-1; TRBD1 matches 9 bases. CDR1 is MNHEY and CDR2 is SVGAGI in the germline V gene. This CDR3 has 15 amino acids. J gave up 6 bases and V 6 bases, and 11 bases lay outside the gene matches. The CDR3 is CASSLTTGGIPEAFF. The CDR3, as DNA: TGTGCCAGCAGCCTTACGACAGGGGGAATCCCTGAAGCTTTCTTT.

The V call is TRBV6-2 or TRBV6-3, the J call TRBJ2-1; D unresolved. Deletions cut 2 bases from V and 8 bases from J, with 13 bases between. Germline V gives CDR1 MNHEY, CDR2 SVGEGT. CDR3 size: 14 residues. DNA for the CDR3: TGTGCCAGCAGTTACGGTCAATTGTTGTATGAGCAGTTCTTC. As protein: CASSYGQLLYEQFF.

The sample holds many counts of this clonotype. V usage is TRBV7-9 and J usage is TRBJ1-1, with 7 bases lining up with TRBD1. With V trimmed by 6 bases and J by 1 base, 11 bases remained unmatched. Germline loops: CDR1 SEHNR, CDR2 FQNEAQ (reference sequence). The CDR3 extends over 16 amino acids. Here the CDR3 DNA reads TGTGCCAGCAGTCCTCTCTCCTGGACAGGGAACACTGAAGCTTTCTTT. It specifies CASSPLSWTGNTEAFF. Combining the CDR3 with reference TRBV7-9 and TRBJ1-1 gives the whole variable domain DTGVSQNPRHKITKRGQNVTFRCDPISEHNRLYWYRQTLGQGPEFLTYFQNEAQLEKSRLLSDRFSAERPKGSFSTLEIQRTEQGDSAMYLCASSPLSWTGNTEAFFGQGTRLTVV.

This clonotype showed up many times. The J gene is TRBJ2-7, the V gene TRBV28; the D is unclear. There are 11 residues in the CDR3. Germline V gives CDR1 MDHEN, CDR2 SYDVKM. The V end was cut by 3 bases, the J end by 5 bases, with 5 bases between. CDR3 region: CASSLGNEQYF. As DNA, the CDR3 is TGTGCCAGCAGTTTGGGTAACGAGCAGTACTTC.

This clonotype occurred many times. The chain has TRBV27 and TRBJ2-3, with 9 bases that match TRBD2. The V segment lost 2 bases and the J segment 2 bases; nucleotides outside the gene matches: 14. The CDR3 extends over 19 amino acids. CDR1 and CDR2 from the germline V gene are MNHEY and SMNVEV (reference sequence). CDR3: CASSLRSPLTSGYTDTQYF. DNA of the CDR3: TGTGCCAGCAGTTTAAGATCCCCCCTGACTAGCGGCTACACAGATACGCAGTATTTT.

This clonotype has ten or more counts. V and J are TRBV20-1 and TRBJ2-7, with 7 bases matching TRBD2. CDR1 and CDR2 from the germline V gene are DFQATT and SNEGSKA (reference sequence). The CDR3 covers 14 residues. V was pared by 6 bases and J by 5 bases, with 13 bases of the junction left unmatched. The CDR3 here is CSAPGWEGLDEQYF. DNA for the CDR3: TGCAGTGCCCCTGGGTGGGAGGGCCTTGACGAGCAGTACTTC.

This clonotype was found many times. V is TRBV2 and J is TRBJ2-3; 9 positions match TRBD2. Germline CDR1 is SNHLY and CDR2 is FYNNEI. With V trimmed by 5 bases and J by 5 bases, 2 bases remained unmatched. The CDR3 sequence is 13 residues long. This CDR3 reads CASSLAGRDTQYF. The CDR3 coding sequence is TGTGCCAGCAGTCTAGCGGGAAGAGATACGCAGTATTTT. Variable domain in full (rest from reference TRBV2 and TRBJ2-3): EPEVTQTPSHQVTQMGQEVILRCVPISNHLYFYWYRQILGQKVEFLVSFYNNEISEKSEIFDDQFSVERPDGSNFTLKIRSTKLEDSAMYFCASSLAGRDTQYFGPGTRLTVL.

This clonotype was counted at least ten times. The chain is built from TRBV4-2 and TRBJ1-1, with a tentative D call TRBD1 (5 bases). The CDR3 extends over 15 amino acids. Germline CDR1 and CDR2: LGHNA and YNFKEQ. Between the trimmed V and J ends, which lost 2 bases and 0 bases, there was a span of 10 bases. The CDR3 nucleotides are TGTGCCAGCAGCCAACCCCAGGGTATGAACACTGAAGCTTTCTTT. Translated: CASSQPQGMNTEAFF.

A word on this clonotype: A much larger clone lies a single base off, so this may be a read error. The chain couples TRBV20-1 to TRBJ1-2; D gene unclear. Trimming cost V 0 bases and J 2 bases, with 7 bases left between them. Germline CDR1 DFQATT, CDR2 SNEGSKA (reference sequence). The length of the CDR3 is 13 residues. CDR3: CSARDVGNYGYTF. For the CDR3, the DNA is TGCAGTGCTAGAGATGTCGGGAACTATGGCTACACCTTC.

This clonotype was detected many times. The CDR3: CASSLLLAGGPRETQYF. The CDR3 DNA follows: TGTGCCAGCAGTTTGTTACTCGCGGGAGGGCCCAGAGAGACCCAGTACTTC. This chain links TRBV28 with TRBJ2-5, with TRBD2 matching 9 bases. Looked up from germline, CDR1 is MDHEN and CDR2 is SYDVKM. Trimming took 3 bases from V and 4 from J; bases not matched to a gene: 12. The CDR3 spans 17 residues.

The table lists this clonotype with many counts. V and J are TRBV27 and TRBJ1-2; a possible D gene is TRBD1 (5 bases). Germline V gene data show CDR1 as MNHEY and CDR2 as SMNVEV (reference sequence). The CDR3 runs 13 residues. Trimming left V 3 bases short and J 8 bases short, with 13 bases between. CDR3 region: CASSFSRRGGYTF. CDR3 nucleotide sequence: TGTGCCAGCAGTTTTAGCAGAAGGGGAGGCTACACCTTC.

This clonotype came up a few times. The V and J genes are TRBV18 and TRBJ1-1; 9 positions agree with TRBD1. Trimming took 6 bases from V and 5 from J; bases not matched to a gene: 10. The CDR3 contains 15 residues. The V gene's germline CDR1 is KGHSH and CDR2 LQKENI. DNA of the CDR3: TGTGCCAGCTCGCCCGGACAGGGGAGAGATACTGAAGCTTTCTTT. It yields the protein CASSPGQGRDTEAFF.

The chain uses TRBV18 and TRBJ2-5, with D possibly matching TRBD2 (6 bases). Trimming took 0 bases from V and 1 from J, leaving 9 bases between them. Germline V gene data show CDR1 as KGHSH and CDR2 as LQKENI. The CDR3 is 15 amino acids. The CDR3 DNA is TGTGCCAGCTCACCACCTAGCGGCTCCCAAGAGACCCAGTACTTC. It specifies CASSPPSGSQETQYF.

The sample holds many counts of this clonotype. The chain couples TRBV5-1 to TRBJ1-6; D not resolved. V dropped 0 bases and J dropped 7 bases, with 11 bases sitting between them. CDR3 length: 15 residues. Germline V gene sequence: CDR1 SGHRS, CDR2 YFSETQ. The CDR3 nucleotides read TGCGCCAGCAGCTTGGAGACATTAAAGAATTCACCCCTCCACTTT. Its protein is CASSLETLKNSPLHF.

This clonotype was seen more than once but under ten times. This chain links TRBV7-9 with TRBJ2-3; D perhaps matches TRBD2 (5 bases). Germline V gene sequence: CDR1 SEHNR, CDR2 FQNEAQ (reference sequence). CDR3 length equals 13 residues. V gave up 4 bases and J gave up 0 bases, with 5 bases separating them. CDR3 region: CASSSGSTDTQYF. In DNA, the CDR3 is TGTGCCAGCAGCTCGGGGAGCACAGATACGCAGTATTTT.

This clonotype was found a few times. The rearrangement links TRBV5-4 to TRBJ2-2; D is undetermined. The CDR3 length is 16 residues. With 2 bases removed from V and 5 bases from J, the gap between germline ends came to 16 bases. CDR1 and CDR2 from the germline V gene are SGHNT and YYREEE (reference sequence). DNA for the CDR3: TGTGCCAGCAGCTTTGATTCATTATATGGGACCGGGGAGCTGTTTTTT. Residues: CASSFDSLYGTGELFF.

The table lists this clonotype with many counts. The chain is built from TRBV5-1 and TRBJ1-1; 8 bases match TRBD1. This CDR3 has 16 amino acids. CDR1 SGHRS and CDR2 YFSETQ come from the germline V gene. V was pared by 2 bases and J by 5 bases, with 11 bases of the junction left unmatched. In nucleotides, the CDR3 is TGCGCCAGCAGCTTCAAGACAGGGGAGGTTCCGACTGAAGCTTTCTTT. Its translation: CASSFKTGEVPTEAFF.

This clonotype has a count of ten or more. The gene calls are TRBV13 and TRBJ1-6; 7 nucleotides line up with TRBD1. Germline values: CDR1 PRHDT, CDR2 FYEKMQ (reference sequence). The CDR3 loop spans 15 amino acids. V shed 0 bases, J shed 7 bases, and the junction held 3 bases outside the gene matches. The CDR3 bases are TGTGCCAGCAGCTTAGGGACAGGGAGAAATTCACCCCTCCACTTT. Residues: CASSLGTGRNSPLHF.